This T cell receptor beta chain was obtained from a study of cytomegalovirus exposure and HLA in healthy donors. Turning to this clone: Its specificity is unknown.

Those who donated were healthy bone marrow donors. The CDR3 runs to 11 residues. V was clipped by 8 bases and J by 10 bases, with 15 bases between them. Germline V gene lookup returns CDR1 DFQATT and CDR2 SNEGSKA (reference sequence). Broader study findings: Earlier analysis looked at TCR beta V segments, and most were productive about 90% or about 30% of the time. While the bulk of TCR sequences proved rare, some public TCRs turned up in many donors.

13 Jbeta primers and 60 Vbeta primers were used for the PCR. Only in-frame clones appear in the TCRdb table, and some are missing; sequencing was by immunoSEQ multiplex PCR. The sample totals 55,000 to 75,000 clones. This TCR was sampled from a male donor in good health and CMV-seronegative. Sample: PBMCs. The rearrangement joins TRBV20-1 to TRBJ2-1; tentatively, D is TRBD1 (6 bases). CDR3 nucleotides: TGCAGTCCGGCCTGGGGGCGAGAGCAGTTCTTC. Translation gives CSPAWGREQFF.